This T cell receptor (beta chain) was retrieved from a study of blood T cell repertoires in COVID-19. For the study at large: Italy, Spain and the United States were the sources of the convalescent and acute COVID-19 samples.

Sequencing was performed with immunoSEQ multiplex PCR; in TCRdb, only in-frame clones are kept and a portion is missing. The sample includes about 380,000 clones, around 84% of them seen just once. CDR1 and CDR2 (germline): ENHRY, SYGVKD. The length of the CDR3 is 13 residues. Trimming stripped 7 bases from V and 0 bases from J, with 9 bases between. This clonotype was sampled from a woman in her late teens or twenties with acute or convalescent COVID-19. The chain carries TRBV10-3 and TRBJ1-2; D call uncertain. Material: peripheral blood. DNA of the CDR3: TGTGCCATCACAGACACCTCTAACTATGGCTACACCTTC. It encodes CAITDTSNYGYTF.